These 4 T cell receptor beta chains were sequenced from one sample in a study of cytomegalovirus exposure and HLA in healthy donors. The PCR was carried out with 60 Vbeta primers and 13 Jbeta primers. Data came from immunoSEQ multiplex PCR; TCRdb stores just in-frame clones and leaves some out. The sample lists about 92,000 clones, just under 85% seen once, with 5.6% in the top ten. Material: PBMCs. These receptors originate from a woman aged 18 to 35 in good health and CMV-seropositive.

This chain uses TRBV10-3 with TRBJ2-1; 7 bases are a match to TRBD1. V trimming: 9 bases; J trimming: 10 bases; junction bases outside the gene matches: 15. The length of the CDR3 is 14 residues. Germline V gene lookup returns CDR1 ENHRY and CDR2 SYGVKD. The CDR3 region has the DNA TGTGCCATTTCCCTCGAGGGGGCCTTTAGGGAGCAGTTCTTC. It yields the protein CAISLEGAFREQFF.

The chain links TRBV10-1 to TRBJ2-1; tentatively, D is TRBD2 (5 bases). Trimming removed 2 bases from V and 4 bases from J, with 12 bases in between. The germline CDR1 and CDR2 sequences are WNHNN and SYGVQD (reference sequence). The CDR3 loop spans 15 amino acids. CDR3 region: CASSEGPTGYNEQFF. As DNA, the CDR3 is TGCGCCAGCAGTGAGGGGCCGACGGGGTACAATGAGCAGTTCTTC.

The chain combines TRBV5-6 with TRBJ2-7; D possibly corresponds to TRBD2 (5 bases). CDR3 length equals 17 residues. Trimming cost V 0 bases and J 0 bases, with 16 bases left between them. The germline V gene has CDR1 SGHDT and CDR2 YYEEEE. The CDR3 bases are TGTGCCAGCAGCTTGGTTCTCCCGGGAAAGAGCTCCTACGAGCAGTACTTC. The encoded protein is CASSLVLPGKSSYEQYF.

The chain uses TRBV9 and TRBJ2-1; 9 bases agree with TRBD2. The V gene end was trimmed by 2 bases and the J gene end by 0 bases; junction bases not matched to a gene: 6. Germline V gene data show CDR1 as SGDLS and CDR2 as YYNGEE. CDR3 length: 17 residues. In nucleotides, the CDR3 is TGTGCCAGCAGCGTTGGAGCGGGGGGAAGCTCCTACAATGAGCAGTTCTTC. The encoded protein is CASSVGAGGSSYNEQFF.